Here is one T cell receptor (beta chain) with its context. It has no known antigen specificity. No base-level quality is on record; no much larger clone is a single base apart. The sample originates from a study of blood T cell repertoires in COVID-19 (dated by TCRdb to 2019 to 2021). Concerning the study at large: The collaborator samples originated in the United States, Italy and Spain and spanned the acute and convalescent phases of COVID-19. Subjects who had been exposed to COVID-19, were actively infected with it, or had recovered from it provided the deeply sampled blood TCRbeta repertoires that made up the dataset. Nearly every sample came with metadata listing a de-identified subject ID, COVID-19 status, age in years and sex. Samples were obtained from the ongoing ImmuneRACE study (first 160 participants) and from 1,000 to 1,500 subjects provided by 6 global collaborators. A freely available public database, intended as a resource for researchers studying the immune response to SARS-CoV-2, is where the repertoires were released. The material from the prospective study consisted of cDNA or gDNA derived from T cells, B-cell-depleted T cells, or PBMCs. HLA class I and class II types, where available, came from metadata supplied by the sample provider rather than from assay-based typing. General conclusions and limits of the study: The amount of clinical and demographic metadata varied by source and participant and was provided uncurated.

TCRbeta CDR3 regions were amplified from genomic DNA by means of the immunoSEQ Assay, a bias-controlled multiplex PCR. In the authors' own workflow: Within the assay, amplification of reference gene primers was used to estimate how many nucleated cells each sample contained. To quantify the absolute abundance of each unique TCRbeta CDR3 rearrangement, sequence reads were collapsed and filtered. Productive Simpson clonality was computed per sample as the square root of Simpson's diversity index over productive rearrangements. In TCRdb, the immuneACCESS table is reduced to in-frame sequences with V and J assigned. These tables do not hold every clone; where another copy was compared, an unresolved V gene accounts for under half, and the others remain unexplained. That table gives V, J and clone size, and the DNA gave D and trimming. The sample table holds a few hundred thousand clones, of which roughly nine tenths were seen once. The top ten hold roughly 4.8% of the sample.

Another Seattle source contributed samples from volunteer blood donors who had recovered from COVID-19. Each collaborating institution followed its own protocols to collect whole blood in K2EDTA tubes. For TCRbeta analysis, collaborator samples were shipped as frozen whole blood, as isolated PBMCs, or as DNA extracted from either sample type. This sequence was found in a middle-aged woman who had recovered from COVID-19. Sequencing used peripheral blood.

The nucleotides are TGTGCCAGCAGACCTATCCAAGAGACCCAGTACTTC. Its coded protein is CASRPIQETQYF. The chain links TRBV27 with TRBJ2-5, with the D segment identity uncertain. The CDR3 runs 12 residues from the cysteine to the phenylalanine. Of all the DNA, just the CDR3 is kept, 36 bases in frame from base 1. Between the V and J ends, shortened by 6 bases and 1 base respectively, the junction contains 6 bases. CDR1 and CDR2 (MNHEY, SMNVEV) derive from the germline V gene (reference sequence).